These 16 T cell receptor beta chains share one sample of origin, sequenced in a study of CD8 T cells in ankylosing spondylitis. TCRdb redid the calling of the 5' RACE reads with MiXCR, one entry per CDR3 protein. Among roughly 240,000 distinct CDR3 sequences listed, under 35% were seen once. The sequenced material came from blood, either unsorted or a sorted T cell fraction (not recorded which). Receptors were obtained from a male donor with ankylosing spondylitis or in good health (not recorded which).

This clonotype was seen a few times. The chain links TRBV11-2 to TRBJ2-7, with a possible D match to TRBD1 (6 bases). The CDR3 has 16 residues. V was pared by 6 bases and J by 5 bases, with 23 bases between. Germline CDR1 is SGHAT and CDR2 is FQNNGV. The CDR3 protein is CASRFQSYREEHEQYF. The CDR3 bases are TGTGCCAGCAGGTTCCAATCTTACAGGGAAGAACACGAGCAGTACTTC.

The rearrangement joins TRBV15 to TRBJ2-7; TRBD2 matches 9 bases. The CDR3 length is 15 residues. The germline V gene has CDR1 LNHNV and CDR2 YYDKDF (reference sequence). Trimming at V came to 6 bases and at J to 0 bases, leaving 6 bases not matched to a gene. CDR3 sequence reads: CATREQRGASYEQYF. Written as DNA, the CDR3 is TGTGCCACCAGAGAGCAGCGGGGGGCCTCCTACGAGCAGTACTTC.

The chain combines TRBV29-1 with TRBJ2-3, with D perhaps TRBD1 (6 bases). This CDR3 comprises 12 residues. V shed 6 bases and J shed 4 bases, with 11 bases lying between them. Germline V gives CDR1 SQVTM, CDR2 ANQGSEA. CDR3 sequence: CSVAGTSDTQYF. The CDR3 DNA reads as TGCAGCGTCGCCGGGACATCAGATACGCAGTATTTT.

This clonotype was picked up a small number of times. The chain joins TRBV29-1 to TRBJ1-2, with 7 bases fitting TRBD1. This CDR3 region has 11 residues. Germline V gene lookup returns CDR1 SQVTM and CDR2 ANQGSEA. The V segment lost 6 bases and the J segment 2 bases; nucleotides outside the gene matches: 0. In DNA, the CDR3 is TGCAGCGTGGGACAGAACTATGGCTACACCTTC. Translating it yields CSVGQNYGYTF.

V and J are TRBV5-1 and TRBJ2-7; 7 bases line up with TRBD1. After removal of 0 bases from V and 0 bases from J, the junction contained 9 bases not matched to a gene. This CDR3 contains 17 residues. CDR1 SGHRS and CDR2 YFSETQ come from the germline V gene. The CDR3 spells CASSLARQGRGSYEQYF. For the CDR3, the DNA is TGCGCCAGCAGCTTGGCTAGACAGGGCCGGGGCTCCTACGAGCAGTACTTC.

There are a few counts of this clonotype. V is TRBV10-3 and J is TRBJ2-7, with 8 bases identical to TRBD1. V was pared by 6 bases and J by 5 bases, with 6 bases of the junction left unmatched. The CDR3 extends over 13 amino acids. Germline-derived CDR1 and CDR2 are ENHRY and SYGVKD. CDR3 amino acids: CAISLDRVHEQYF. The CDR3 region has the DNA TGTGCCATCAGCTTGGACAGGGTCCACGAGCAGTACTTC.

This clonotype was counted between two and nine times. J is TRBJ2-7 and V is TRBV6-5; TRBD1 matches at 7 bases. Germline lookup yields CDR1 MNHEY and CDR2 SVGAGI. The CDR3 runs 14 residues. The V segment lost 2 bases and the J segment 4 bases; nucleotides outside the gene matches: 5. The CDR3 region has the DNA TGTGCCAGCAGTTACGGAACAGGGGAGTACGAGCAGTACTTC. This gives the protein CASSYGTGEYEQYF.

CDR3: CSARDPDEKLFF. The DNA for the CDR3 is TGCAGTGCTAGAGATCCGGATGAAAAACTGTTTTTT. This chain uses TRBV20-1 with TRBJ1-4; D is ambiguous. Germline V gene data show CDR1 as DFQATT and CDR2 as SNEGSKA (reference sequence). The CDR3 consists of 12 residues. Trimming cost V 0 bases and J 6 bases, with 5 bases left between them.

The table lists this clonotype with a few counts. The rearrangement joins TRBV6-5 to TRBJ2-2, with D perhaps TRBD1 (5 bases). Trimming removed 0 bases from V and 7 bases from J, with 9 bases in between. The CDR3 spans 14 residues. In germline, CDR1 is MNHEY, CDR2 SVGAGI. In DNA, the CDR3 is TGTGCCAGCAGTTACTCGAAGGGGTACGGGGAGCTGTTTTTT. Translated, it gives CASSYSKGYGELFF.

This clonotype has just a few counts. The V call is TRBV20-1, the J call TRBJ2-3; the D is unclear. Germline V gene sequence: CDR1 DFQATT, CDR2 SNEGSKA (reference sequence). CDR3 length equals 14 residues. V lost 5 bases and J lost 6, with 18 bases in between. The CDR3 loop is CSAGPDHSWDTQYF. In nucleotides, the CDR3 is TGCAGTGCTGGGCCTGATCACTCATGGGATACGCAGTATTTT.

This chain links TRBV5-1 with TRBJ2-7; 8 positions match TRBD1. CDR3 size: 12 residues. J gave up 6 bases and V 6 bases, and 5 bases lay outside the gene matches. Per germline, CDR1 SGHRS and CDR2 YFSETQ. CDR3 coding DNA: TGCGCCAGCAAGGACAGGGTGCTCGAGCAGTACTTC. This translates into CASKDRVLEQYF. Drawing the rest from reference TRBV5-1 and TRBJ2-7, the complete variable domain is KAGVTQTPRYLIKTRGQQVTLSCSPISGHRSVSWYQQTPGQGLQFLFEYFSETQRNKGNFPGRFSGRQFSNSRSEMNVSTLELGDSALYLCASKDRVLEQYFGPGTRLTVT.

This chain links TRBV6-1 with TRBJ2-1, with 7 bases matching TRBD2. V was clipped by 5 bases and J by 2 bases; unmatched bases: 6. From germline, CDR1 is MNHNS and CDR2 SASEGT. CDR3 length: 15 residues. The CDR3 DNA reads TGTGCCAGCAGTCCCGGGACTATCGCCTACAATGAGCAGTTCTTC. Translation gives CASSPGTIAYNEQFF.

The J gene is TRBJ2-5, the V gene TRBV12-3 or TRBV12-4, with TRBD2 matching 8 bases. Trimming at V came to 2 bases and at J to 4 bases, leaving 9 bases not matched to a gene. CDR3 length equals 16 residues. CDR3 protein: CASSLRGLGVAETQYF. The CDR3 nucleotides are TGTGCCAGCAGTTTACGGGGACTAGGGGTGGCAGAGACCCAGTACTTC.

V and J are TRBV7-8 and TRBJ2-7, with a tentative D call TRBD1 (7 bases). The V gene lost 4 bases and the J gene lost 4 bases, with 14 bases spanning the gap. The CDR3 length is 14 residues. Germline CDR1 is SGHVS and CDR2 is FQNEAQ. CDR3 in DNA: TGTGCCAGCAGCTCCCCCAGGGGGGAATACGAGCAGTACTTC. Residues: CASSSPRGEYEQYF.

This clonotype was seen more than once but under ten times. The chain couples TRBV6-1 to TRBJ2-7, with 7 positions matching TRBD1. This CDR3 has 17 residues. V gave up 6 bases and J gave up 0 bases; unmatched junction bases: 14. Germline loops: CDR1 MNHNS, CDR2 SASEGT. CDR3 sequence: CASRSLTDRASSYEQYF. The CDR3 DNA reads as TGTGCCAGCAGGTCCCTCACAGACAGGGCCAGCTCCTACGAGCAGTACTTC.

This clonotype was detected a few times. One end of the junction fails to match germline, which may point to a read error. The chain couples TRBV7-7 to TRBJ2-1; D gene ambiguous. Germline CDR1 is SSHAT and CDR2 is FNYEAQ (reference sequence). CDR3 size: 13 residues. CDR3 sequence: CASSLEWLNEQFF. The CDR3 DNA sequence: TGTGCTAGCAGCTTAGAATGGCTCAATGAGCAGTTCTTC.